A single T cell receptor (beta chain) is shown here with its context. Its antigen is not identified. A single record per CDR3 protein comes from TCRdb applying MiXCR to the 5' RACE reads. This table has fewer than 250,000 distinct CDR3 sequences, about 7% appearing once. This entry belongs to a study of identical twins. The germline V gene has CDR1 MNHNS and CDR2 SASEGT. Trimming cost V 5 bases and J 5 bases; bases outside gene matches: 5. The CDR3 has 16 amino acids. The study's findings and limits: Insertion counts were lower in abundant cord blood beta clonotypes, a trend that memory repertoires did not show. Within beta out-of-frame sequences, the excess sharing observed between twins was weaker. Invariant populations such as MAIT and iNKT cells could partly muddle zero-insertion analyses.

The same data also contributed to another study, on yellow fever vaccine responses in identical twins.

The chain couples TRBV6-1 to TRBJ2-1; 14 bases agree with TRBD2. Material: memory (CD45RO+) T cells sorted from blood. The receptor was derived from a woman aged 18-29 years in good health. The CDR3 coding sequence is TGTGCCAGCAGTAGGACTAGCGGGGGGCCCAACAATGAGCAGTTCTTC. Its protein is CASSRTSGGPNNEQFF.